Here is one T cell receptor (beta chain) with its context. This CDR3 contains 13 residues. V lost 3 bases, J lost 3 bases, and 9 bases lay in between. The germline CDR1 and CDR2 sequences are MNHEY and SMNVEV (reference sequence). The PCR was carried out with 60 Vbeta primers and 13 Jbeta primers. Sequenced by immunoSEQ multiplex PCR; TCRdb stores in-frame clones only, minus some. The sample contains around 110,000 clones, about 76% of which appear only once. The sample originates from a study of cytomegalovirus exposure and HLA in healthy donors. The TCR comes from a woman under 40 in good health and CMV-seronegative. The J gene is TRBJ2-7, the V gene TRBV27, with a tentative D call TRBD2 (5 bases). The sample consisted of PBMCs. The CDR3 DNA is TGTGCCAGCAGTTTTAGGGCGGGCTACGAGCAGTACTTC. Amino acid sequence: CASSFRAGYEQYF.